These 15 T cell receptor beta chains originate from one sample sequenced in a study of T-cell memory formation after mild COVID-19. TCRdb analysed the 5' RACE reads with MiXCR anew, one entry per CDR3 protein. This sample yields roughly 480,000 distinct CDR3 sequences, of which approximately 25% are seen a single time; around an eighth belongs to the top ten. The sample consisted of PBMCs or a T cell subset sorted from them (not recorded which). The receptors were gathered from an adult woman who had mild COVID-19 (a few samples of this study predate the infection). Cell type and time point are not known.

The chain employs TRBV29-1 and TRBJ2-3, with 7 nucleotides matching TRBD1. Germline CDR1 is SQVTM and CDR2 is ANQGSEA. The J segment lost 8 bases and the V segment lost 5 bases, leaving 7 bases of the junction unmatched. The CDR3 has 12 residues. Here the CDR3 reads CSVRGQDGTQYF. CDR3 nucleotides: TGCAGCGTTCGAGGACAGGACGGTACGCAGTATTTT.

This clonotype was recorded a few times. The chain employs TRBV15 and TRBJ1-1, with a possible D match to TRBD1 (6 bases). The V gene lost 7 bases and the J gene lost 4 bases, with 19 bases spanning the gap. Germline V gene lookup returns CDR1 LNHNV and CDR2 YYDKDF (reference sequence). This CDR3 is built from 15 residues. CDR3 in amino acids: CATTRYRDSSTEAFF. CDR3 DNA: TGTGCCACCACACGATACAGGGACTCCAGCACTGAAGCTTTCTTT.

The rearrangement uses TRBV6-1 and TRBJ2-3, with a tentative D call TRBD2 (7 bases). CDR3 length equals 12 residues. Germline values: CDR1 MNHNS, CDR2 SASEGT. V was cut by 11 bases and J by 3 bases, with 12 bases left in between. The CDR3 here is CALAGATDTQYF. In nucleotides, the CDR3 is TGTGCCCTCGCGGGGGCAACAGATACGCAGTATTTT.

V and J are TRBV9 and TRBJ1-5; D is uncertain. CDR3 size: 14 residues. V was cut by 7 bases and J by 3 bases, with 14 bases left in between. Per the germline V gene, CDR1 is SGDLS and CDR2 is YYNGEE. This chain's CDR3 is CASGGGSSNQPQHF. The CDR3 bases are TGTGCCAGCGGTGGAGGCAGTTCCAATCAGCCCCAGCATTTT.

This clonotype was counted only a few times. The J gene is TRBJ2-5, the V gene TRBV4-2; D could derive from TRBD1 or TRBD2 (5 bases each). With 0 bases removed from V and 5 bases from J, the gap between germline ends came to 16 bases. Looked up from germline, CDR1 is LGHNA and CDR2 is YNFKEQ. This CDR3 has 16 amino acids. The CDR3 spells CASSQDHIGARETQYF. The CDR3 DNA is TGTGCCAGCAGCCAAGATCACATCGGGGCGCGGGAGACCCAGTACTTC.

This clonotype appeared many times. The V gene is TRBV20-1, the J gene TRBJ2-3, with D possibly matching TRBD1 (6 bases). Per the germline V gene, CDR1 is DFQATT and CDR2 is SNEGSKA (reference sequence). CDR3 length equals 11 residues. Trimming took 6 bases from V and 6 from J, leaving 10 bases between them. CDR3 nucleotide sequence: TGCAGTGCAGGGGGTTCCGATACGCAGTATTTT. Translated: CSAGGSDTQYF.

Written as DNA, the CDR3 is TGCGCCAGCAGCCAGGGGGCGGGAGGGGTGCTAAATGAGCAGTTCTTC. It codes for CASSQGAGGVLNEQFF. The chain employs TRBV4-3 and TRBJ2-1, with 9 bases fitting TRBD2. V gave up 3 bases and J gave up 7 bases; unmatched junction bases: 10. The CDR3 consists of 16 residues. The germline V gene encodes CDR1 LGHNA and CDR2 YSLEER.

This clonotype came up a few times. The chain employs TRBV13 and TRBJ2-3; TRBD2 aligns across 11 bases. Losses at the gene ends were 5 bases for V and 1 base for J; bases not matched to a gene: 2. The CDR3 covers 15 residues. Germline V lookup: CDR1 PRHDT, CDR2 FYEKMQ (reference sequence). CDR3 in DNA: TGTGCCAGCAGCCATAGCGGGGGGGGCACAGATACGCAGTATTTT. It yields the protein CASSHSGGGTDTQYF.

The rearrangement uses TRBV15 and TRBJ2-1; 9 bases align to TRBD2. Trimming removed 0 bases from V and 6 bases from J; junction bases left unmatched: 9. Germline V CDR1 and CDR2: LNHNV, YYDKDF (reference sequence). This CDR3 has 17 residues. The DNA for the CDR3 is TGTGCCACCAGCAGAGATCCGTTTAGCGGGGGAGGCAATGAGCAGTTCTTC. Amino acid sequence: CATSRDPFSGGGNEQFF.

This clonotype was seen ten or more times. Here the CDR3 DNA reads TGTGCCAGCAGTTCAGACAGGGGATACACCGGGGAGCTGTTTTTT. Amino acids: CASSSDRGYTGELFF. This chain connects TRBV12-3 or TRBV12-4 to TRBJ2-2, with 8 bases lining up with TRBD1. J gave up 3 bases and V 4 bases, and 4 bases lay outside the gene matches. The CDR3 is 15 residues long.

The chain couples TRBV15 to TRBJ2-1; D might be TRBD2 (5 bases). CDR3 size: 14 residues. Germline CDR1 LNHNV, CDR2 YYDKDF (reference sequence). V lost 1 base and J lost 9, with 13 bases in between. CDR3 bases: TGTGCCACCAGCAGAGGATCAACTGGAGGTGAGCAGTTCTTC. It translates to CATSRGSTGGEQFF.

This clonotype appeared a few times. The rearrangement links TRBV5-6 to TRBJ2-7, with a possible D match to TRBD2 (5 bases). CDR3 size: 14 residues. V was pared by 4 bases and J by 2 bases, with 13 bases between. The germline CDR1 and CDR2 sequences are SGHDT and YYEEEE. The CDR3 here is CASSPRTQAYEQYF. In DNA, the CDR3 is TGTGCCAGCAGCCCCCGGACTCAGGCCTACGAGCAGTACTTC.

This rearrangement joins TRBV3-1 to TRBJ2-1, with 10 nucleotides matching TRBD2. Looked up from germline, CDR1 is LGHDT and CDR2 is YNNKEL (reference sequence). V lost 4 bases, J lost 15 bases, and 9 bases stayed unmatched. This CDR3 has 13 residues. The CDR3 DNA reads TGTGCCAGCAGCCCCAGGCTAGCGGGAGATTGGTTCTTC. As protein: CASSPRLAGDWFF.

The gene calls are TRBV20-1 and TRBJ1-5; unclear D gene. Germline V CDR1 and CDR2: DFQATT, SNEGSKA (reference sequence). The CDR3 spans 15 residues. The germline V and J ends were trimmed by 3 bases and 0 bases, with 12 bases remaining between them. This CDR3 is CSASVKGYSNQPQHF. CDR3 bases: TGCAGTGCTAGCGTTAAGGGATATAGCAATCAGCCCCAGCATTTT.

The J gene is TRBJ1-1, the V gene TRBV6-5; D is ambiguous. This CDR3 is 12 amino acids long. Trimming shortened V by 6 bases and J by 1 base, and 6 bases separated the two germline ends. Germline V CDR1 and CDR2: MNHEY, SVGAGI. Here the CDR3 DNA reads TGTGCCAGCAGATTAGAGAACACTGAAGCTTTCTTT. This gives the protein CASRLENTEAFF.